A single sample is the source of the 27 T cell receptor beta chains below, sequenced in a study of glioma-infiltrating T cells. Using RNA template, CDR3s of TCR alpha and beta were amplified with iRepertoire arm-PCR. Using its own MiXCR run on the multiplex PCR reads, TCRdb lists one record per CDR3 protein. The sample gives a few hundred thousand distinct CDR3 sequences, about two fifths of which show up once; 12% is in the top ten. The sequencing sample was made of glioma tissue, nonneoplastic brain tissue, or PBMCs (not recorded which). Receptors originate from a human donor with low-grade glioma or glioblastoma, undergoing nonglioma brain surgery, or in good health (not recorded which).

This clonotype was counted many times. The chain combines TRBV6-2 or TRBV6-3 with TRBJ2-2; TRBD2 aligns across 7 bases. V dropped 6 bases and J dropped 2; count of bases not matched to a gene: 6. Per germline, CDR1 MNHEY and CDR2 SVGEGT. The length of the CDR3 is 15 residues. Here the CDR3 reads CASRGRLANTGELFF. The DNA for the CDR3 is TGTGCCAGCAGAGGAAGACTAGCCAACACCGGGGAGCTGTTTTTT.

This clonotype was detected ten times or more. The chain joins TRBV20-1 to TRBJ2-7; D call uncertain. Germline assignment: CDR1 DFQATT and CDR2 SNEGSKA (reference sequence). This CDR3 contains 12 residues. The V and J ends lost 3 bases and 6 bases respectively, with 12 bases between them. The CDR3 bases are TGCAGTGCTAGCGCCCCCCCTCTCGAGCAGTACTTC. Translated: CSASAPPLEQYF.

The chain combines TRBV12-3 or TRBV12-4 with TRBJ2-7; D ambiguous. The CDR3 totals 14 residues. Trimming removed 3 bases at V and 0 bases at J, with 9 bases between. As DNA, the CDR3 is TGTGCCAGCAGTTTCGCGCAGGCCTCCTACGAGCAGTACTTC. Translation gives CASSFAQASYEQYF.

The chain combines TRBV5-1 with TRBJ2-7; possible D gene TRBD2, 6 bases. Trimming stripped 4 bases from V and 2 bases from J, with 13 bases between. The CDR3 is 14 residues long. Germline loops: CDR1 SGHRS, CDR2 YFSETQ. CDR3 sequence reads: CASSPGTPTYEQYF. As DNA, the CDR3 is TGCGCCAGCAGCCCCGGGACTCCTACCTACGAGCAGTACTTC. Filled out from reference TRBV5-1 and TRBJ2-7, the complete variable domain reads KAGVTQTPRYLIKTRGQQVTLSCSPISGHRSVSWYQQTPGQGLQFLFEYFSETQRNKGNFPGRFSGRQFSNSRSEMNVSTLELGDSALYLCASSPGTPTYEQYFGPGTRLTVT.

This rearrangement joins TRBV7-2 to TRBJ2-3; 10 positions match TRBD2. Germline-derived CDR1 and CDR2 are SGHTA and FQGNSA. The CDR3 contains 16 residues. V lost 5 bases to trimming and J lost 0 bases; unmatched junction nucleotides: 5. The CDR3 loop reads CASSAGTSVSTDTQYF. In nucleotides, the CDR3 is TGTGCCAGCAGCGCAGGGACTAGCGTGAGCACAGATACGCAGTATTTT.

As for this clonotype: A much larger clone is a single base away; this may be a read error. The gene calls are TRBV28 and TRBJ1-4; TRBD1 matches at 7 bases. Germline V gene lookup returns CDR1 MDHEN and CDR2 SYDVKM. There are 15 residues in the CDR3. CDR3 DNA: TGTGCCAGCAGTCCCACGACAGGGAATAATGAAGAACTGTTTTTT. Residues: CASSPTTGNNEELFF.

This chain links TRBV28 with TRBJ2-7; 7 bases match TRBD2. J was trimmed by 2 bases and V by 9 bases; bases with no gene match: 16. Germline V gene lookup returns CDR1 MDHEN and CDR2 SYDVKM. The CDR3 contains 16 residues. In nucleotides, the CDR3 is TGTGCCAGTCGGGGCCCGAGGGAGGGCTCAGCCTACGAGCAGTACTTC. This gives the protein CASRGPREGSAYEQYF. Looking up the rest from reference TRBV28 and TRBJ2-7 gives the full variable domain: DVKVTQSSRYLVKRTGEKVFLECVQDMDHENMFWYRQDPGLGLRLIYFSYDVKMKEKGDIPEGYSVSREKKERFSLILESASTNQTSMYLCASRGPREGSAYEQYFGPGTRLTVT.

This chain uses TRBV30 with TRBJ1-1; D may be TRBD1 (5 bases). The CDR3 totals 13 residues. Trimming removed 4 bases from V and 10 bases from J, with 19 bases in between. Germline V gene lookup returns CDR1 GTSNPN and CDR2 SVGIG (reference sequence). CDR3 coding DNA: TGTGCCTGGAAAGGTAATGCAGGGTATGGAGCTTTCTTT. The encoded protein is CAWKGNAGYGAFF. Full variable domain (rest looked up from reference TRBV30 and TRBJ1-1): SQTIHQWPATLVQPVGSPLSLECTVEGTSNPNLYWYRQAAGRGLQLLFYSVGIGQISSEVPQNLSASRPQDRQFILSSKKLLLSDSGFYLCAWKGNAGYGAFFGQGTRLTVV.

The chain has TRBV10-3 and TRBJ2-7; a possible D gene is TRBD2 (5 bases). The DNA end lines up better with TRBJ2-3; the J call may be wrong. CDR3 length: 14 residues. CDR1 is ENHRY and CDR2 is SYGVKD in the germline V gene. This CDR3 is CAISAGQNSGTQYF. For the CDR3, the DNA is TGTGCCATCAGTGCCGGGCAGAACAGCGGCACGCAGTATTTT.

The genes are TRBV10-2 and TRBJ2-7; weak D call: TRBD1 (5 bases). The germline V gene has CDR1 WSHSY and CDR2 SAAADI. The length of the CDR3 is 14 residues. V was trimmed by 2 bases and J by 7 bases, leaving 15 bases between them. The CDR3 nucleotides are TGCGCCAGCAGTGAGCCGTCAGGGTCTAGGGAGCAGTACTTC. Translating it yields CASSEPSGSREQYF.

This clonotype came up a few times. The CDR3 sequence is CASSLAYASSYEQYF. CDR3 coding DNA: TGTGCCAGCAGCTTAGCCTACGCCAGCTCCTACGAGCAGTACTTC. The gene calls are TRBV7-2 and TRBJ2-7; the D is unclear. From germline, CDR1 is SGHTA and CDR2 FQGNSA. V lost 0 bases, J lost 0 bases, and 9 bases lay in between. CDR3 length: 15 residues.

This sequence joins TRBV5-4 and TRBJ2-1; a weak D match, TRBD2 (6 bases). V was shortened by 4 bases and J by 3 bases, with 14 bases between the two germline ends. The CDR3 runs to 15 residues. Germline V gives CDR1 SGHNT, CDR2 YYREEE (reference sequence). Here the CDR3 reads CASSHRTNGYNEQFF. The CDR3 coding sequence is TGTGCCAGCAGCCATCGGACTAACGGCTACAATGAGCAGTTCTTC.

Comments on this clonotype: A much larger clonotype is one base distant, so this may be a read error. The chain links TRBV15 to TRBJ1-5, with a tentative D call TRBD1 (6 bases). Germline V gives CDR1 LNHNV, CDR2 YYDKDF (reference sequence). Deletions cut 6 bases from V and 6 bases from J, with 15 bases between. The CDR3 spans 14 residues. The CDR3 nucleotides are TGTGCCACCAGAGGGGGACCGACGAGTCAGCCCCAGCATTTT. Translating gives CATRGGPTSQPQHF.

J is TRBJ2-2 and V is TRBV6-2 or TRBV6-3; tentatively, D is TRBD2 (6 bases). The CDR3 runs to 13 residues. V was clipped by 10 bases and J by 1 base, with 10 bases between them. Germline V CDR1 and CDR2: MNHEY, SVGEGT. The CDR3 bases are TGTGCCACGGGACTCCTGAACACCGGGGAGCTGTTTTTT. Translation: CATGLLNTGELFF.

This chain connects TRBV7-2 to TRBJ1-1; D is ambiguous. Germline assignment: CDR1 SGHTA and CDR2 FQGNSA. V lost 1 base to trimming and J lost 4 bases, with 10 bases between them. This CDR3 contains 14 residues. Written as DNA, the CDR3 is TGTGCCAGCAGCTTAGAGCCGGCGAGCACTGAAGCTTTCTTT. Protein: CASSLEPASTEAFF.

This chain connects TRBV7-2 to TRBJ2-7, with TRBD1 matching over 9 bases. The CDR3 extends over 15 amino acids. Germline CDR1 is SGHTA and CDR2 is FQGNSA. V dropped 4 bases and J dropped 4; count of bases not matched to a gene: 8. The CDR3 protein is CASSYGTGTLYEQYF. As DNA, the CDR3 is TGTGCCAGCAGCTACGGGACAGGGACGTTGTACGAGCAGTACTTC.

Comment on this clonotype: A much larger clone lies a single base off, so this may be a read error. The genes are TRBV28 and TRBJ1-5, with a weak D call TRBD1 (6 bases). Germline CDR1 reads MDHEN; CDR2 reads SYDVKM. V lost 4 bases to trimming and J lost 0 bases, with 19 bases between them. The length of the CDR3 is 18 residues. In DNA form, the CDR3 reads TGTGCCAGCAGTTACGAACTTAACAGGGACCTTAGCAATCAGCCCCAGCATTTT. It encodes CASSYELNRDLSNQPQHF. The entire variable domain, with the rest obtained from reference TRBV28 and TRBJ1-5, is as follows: DVKVTQSSRYLVKRTGEKVFLECVQDMDHENMFWYRQDPGLGLRLIYFSYDVKMKEKGDIPEGYSVSREKKERFSLILESASTNQTSMYLCASSYELNRDLSNQPQHFGDGTRLSIL.

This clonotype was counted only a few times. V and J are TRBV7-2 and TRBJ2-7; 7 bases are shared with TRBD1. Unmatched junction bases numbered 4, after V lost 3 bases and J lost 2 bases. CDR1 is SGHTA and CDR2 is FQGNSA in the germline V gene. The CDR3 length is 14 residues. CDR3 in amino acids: CASSFGQVAYEQYF. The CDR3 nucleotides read TGTGCCAGCAGCTTCGGACAGGTCGCCTACGAGCAGTACTTC.

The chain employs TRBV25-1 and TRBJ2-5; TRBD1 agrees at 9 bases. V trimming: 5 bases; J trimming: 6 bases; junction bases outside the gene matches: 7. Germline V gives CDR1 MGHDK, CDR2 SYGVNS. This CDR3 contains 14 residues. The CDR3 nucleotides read TGTGCCAGCAGTAAGACAGGGGGTATGAAGACCCAGTACTTC. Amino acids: CASSKTGGMKTQYF.

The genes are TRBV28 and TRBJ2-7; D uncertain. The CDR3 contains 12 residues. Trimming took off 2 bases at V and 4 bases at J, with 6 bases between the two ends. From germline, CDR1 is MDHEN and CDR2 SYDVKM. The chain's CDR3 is CASSLVKYEQYF. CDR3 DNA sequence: TGTGCCAGCAGTTTAGTTAAGTACGAGCAGTACTTC. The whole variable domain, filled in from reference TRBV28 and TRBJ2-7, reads DVKVTQSSRYLVKRTGEKVFLECVQDMDHENMFWYRQDPGLGLRLIYFSYDVKMKEKGDIPEGYSVSREKKERFSLILESASTNQTSMYLCASSLVKYEQYFGPGTRLTVT.

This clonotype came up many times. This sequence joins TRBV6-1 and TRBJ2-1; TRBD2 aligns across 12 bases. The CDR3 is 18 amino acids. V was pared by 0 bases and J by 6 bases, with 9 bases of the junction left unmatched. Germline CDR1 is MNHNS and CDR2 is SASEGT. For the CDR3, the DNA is TGTGCCAGCAGTGAAGCACCGACTAGCGGGAGTACTGGCAATGAGCAGTTCTTC. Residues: CASSEAPTSGSTGNEQFF.

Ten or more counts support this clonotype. In DNA form, the CDR3 reads TGTGCCAGCAGTGAAGTAGGGGTGGGGGGCACAGATACGCAGTATTTT. As protein: CASSEVGVGGTDTQYF. The chain combines TRBV6-1 with TRBJ2-3; D is tentatively TRBD1 or TRBD2 (5 bases each). The V end lost 1 base, the J end lost 1 base, and 12 bases lay between the germline ends. The CDR3 runs 16 residues. Germline V gives CDR1 MNHNS, CDR2 SASEGT.

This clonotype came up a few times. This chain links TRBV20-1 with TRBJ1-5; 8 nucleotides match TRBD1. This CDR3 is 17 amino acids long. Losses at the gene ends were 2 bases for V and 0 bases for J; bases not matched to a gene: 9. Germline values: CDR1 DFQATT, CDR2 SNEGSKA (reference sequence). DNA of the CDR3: TGCAGTGCTAGATCAGGACAGGGCGGATATAGCAATCAGCCCCAGCATTTT. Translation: CSARSGQGGYSNQPQHF.

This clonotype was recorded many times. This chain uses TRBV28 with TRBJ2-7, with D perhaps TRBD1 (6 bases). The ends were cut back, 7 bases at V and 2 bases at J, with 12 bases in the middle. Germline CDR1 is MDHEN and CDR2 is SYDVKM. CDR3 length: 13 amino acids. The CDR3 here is CASKLQGTYEQYF. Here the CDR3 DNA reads TGTGCCAGCAAACTACAGGGTACCTACGAGCAGTACTTC.

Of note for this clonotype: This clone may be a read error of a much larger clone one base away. For the CDR3, the DNA is TGTGCCAGCAGCTCGTCACTAGCGGGAGGGCTCAATGAGCGGTTCTTC. The encoded protein is CASSSSLAGGLNERFF. V gene TRBV7-2 combines with J gene TRBJ2-1; TRBD2 aligns across 13 bases. The CDR3 is 16 residues long. Germline V gene lookup returns CDR1 SGHTA and CDR2 FQGNSA.

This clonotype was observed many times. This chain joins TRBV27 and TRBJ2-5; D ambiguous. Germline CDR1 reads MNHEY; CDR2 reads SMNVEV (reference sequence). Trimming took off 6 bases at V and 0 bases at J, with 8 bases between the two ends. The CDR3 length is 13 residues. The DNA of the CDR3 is TGTGCCAGCAGCCGAAAGTACCAAGAGACCCAGTACTTC. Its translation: CASSRKYQETQYF.

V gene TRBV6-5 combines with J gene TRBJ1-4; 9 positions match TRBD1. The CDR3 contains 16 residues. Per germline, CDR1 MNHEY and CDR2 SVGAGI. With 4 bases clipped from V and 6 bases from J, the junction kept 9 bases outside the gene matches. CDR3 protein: CASSSPQGQGDEKLFF. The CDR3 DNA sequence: TGTGCCAGCAGTTCCCCTCAGGGACAGGGCGATGAAAAACTGTTTTTT.